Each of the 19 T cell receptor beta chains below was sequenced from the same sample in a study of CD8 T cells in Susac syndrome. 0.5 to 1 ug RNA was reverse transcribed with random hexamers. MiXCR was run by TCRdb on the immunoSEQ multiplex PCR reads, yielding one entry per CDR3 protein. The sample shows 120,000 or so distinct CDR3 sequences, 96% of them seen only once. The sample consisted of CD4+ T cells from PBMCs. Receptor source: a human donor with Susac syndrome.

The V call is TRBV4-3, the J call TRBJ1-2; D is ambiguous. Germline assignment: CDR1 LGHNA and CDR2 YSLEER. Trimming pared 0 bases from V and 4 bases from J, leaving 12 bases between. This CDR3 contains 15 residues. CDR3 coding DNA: TGCGCCAGCAGCCAAGATATGGGTAGCTCCTATGGCTACACCTTC. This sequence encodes CASSQDMGSSYGYTF.

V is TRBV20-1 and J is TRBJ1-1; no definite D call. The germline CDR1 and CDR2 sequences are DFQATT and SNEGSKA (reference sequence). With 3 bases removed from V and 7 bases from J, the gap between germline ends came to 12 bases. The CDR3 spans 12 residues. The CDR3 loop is CSASSRANEAFF. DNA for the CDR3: TGCAGTGCTAGTTCGCGAGCGAATGAAGCTTTCTTT.

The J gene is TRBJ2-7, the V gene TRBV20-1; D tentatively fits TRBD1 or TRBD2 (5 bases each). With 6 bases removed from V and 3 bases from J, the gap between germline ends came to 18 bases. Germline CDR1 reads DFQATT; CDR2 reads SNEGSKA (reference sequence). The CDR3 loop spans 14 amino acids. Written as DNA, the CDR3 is TGCAGTGCCACACCGGGGACGGGAAACTACGAGCAGTACTTC. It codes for CSATPGTGNYEQYF.

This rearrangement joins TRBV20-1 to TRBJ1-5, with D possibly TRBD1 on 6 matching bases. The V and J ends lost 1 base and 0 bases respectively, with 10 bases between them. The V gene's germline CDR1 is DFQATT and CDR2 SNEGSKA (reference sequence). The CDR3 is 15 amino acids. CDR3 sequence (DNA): TGCAGTGCTAGAGTGGGACAACTTAGCAATCAGCCCCAGCATTTT. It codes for CSARVGQLSNQPQHF.

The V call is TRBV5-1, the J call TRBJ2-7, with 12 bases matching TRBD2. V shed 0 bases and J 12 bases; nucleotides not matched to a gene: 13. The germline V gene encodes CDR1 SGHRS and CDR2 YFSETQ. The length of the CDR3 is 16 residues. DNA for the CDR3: TGCGCCAGCAGCTTGGATCCCACGACTAGCGGGAGAGCACTGTACTTC. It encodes CASSLDPTTSGRALYF. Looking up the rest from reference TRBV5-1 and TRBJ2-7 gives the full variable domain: KAGVTQTPRYLIKTRGQQVTLSCSPISGHRSVSWYQQTPGQGLQFLFEYFSETQRNKGNFPGRFSGRQFSNSRSEMNVSTLELGDSALYLCASSLDPTTSGRALYFGPGTRLTVT.

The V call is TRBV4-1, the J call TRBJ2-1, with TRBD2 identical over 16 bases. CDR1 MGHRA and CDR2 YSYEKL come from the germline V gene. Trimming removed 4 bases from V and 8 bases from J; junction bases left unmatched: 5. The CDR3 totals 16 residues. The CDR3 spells CASSRGLAGGFDEQFF. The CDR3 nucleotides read TGCGCCAGCAGCCGGGGACTAGCGGGAGGGTTCGATGAGCAGTTCTTC.

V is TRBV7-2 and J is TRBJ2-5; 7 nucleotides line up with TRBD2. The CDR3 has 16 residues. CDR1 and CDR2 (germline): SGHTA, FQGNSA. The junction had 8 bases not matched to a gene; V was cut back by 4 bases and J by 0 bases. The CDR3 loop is CASSWTGRGNQETQYF. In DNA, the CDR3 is TGTGCCAGCAGCTGGACGGGGCGGGGGAACCAAGAGACCCAGTACTTC.

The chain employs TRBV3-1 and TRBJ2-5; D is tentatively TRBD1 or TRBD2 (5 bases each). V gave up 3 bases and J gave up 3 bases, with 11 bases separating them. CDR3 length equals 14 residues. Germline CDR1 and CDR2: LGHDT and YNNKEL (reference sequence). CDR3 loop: CASSHFVGEETQYF. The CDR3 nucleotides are TGTGCCAGCAGCCATTTCGTGGGGGAAGAGACCCAGTACTTC.

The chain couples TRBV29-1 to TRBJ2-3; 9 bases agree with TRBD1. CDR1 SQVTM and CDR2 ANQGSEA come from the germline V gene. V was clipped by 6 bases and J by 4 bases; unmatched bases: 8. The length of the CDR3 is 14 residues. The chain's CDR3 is CSVWTGEKSDTQYF. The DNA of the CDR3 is TGCAGCGTGTGGACAGGGGAGAAATCAGATACGCAGTATTTT.

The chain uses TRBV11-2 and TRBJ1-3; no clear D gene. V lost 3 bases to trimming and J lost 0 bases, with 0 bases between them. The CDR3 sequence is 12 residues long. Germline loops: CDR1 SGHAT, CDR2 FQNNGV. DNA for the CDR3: TGTGCCAGCAGCTTCTCTGGAAACACCATATATTTT. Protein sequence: CASSFSGNTIYF.

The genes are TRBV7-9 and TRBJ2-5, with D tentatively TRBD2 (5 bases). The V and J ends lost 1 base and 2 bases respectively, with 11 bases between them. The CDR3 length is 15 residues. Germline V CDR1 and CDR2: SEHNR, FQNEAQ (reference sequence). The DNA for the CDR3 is TGTGCCAGCAGCTTAGGAGGGCGGAGGCAAGAGACCCAGTACTTC. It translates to CASSLGGRRQETQYF.

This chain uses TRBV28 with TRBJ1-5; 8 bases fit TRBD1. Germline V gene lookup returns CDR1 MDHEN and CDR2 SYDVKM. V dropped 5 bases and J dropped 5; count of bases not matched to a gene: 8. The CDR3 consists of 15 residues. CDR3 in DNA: TGTGCCAGCAGTCCGCGACAGGGGAAGGATCAGCCCCAGCATTTT. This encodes CASSPRQGKDQPQHF.

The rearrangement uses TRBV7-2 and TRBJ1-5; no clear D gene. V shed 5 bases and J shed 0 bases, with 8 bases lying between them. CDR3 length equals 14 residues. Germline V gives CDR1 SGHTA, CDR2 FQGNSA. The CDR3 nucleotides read TGTGCCAGCAGCAATGGACCTAGCAATCAGCCCCAGCATTTT. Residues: CASSNGPSNQPQHF.

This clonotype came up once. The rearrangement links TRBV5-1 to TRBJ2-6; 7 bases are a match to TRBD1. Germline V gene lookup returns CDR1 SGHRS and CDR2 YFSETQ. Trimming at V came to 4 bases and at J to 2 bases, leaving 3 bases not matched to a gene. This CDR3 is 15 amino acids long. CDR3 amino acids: CASSQQGAGANVLTF. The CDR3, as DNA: TGCGCCAGCAGCCAGCAGGGGGCTGGGGCCAACGTCCTGACTTTC.

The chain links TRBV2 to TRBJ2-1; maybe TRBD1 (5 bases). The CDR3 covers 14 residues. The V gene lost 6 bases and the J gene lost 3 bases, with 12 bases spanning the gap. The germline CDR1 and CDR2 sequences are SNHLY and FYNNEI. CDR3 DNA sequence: TGTGCCAGCAGCGCGTTAAGGGGCTACAATGAGCAGTTCTTC. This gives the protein CASSALRGYNEQFF.

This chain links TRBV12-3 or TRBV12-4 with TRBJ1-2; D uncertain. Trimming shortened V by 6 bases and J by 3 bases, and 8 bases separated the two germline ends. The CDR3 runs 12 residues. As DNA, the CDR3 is TGTGCCAGCAGCCACGCGTACTATGGCTACACCTTC. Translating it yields CASSHAYYGYTF.

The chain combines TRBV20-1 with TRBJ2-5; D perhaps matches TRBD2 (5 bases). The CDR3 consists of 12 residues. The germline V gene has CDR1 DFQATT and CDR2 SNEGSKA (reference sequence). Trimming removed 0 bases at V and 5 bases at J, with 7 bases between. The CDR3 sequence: CSARDRGETQYF. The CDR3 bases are TGCAGTGCTAGAGATCGGGGTGAGACCCAGTACTTC.

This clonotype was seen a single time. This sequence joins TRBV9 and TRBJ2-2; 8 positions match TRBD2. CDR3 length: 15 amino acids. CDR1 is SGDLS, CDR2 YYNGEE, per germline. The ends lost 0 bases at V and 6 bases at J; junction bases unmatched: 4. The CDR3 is CASSVAGRAPGELFF. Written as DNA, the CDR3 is TGTGCCAGCAGCGTAGCCGGGAGGGCCCCCGGGGAGCTGTTTTTT. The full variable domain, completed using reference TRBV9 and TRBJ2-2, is DSGVTQTPKHLITATGQRVTLRCSPRSGDLSVYWYQQSLDQGLQFLIQYYNGEERAKGNILERFSAQQFPDLHSELNLSSLELGDSALYFCASSVAGRAPGELFFGEGSRLTVL.

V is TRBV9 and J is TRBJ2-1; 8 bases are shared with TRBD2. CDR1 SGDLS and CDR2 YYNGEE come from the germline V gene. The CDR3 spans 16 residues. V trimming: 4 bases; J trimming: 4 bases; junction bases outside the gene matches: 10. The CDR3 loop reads CASSPREGVGYNEQFF. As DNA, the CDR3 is TGTGCCAGCAGCCCCCGGGAGGGAGTGGGTTACAATGAGCAGTTCTTC. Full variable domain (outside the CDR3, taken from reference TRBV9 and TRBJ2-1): DSGVTQTPKHLITATGQRVTLRCSPRSGDLSVYWYQQSLDQGLQFLIQYYNGEERAKGNILERFSAQQFPDLHSELNLSSLELGDSALYFCASSPREGVGYNEQFFGPGTRLTVL.